The TCR beta chain described here comes from a study of control samples from healthy donors and cancer patients. From germline, CDR1 is MNHEY and CDR2 SVGAGI. The CDR3 runs 15 residues. V was pared by 6 bases and J by 4 bases, with 18 bases between. The table came from immunoSEQ multiplex PCR; TCRdb's copy has only in-frame clones and leaves some out. The table lists 140,000 or so clones, under 90% of them singletons. The sequenced sample consisted of blood. This clonotype originated in a man aged 25 to 40 in good health. This chain links TRBV6-5 with TRBJ1-2, with D possibly TRBD1 on 6 matching bases. DNA of the CDR3: TGTGCCAGCAGACCTAATACAGGGATTAGCTATGGCTACACCTTC. Encoded protein: CASRPNTGISYGYTF.